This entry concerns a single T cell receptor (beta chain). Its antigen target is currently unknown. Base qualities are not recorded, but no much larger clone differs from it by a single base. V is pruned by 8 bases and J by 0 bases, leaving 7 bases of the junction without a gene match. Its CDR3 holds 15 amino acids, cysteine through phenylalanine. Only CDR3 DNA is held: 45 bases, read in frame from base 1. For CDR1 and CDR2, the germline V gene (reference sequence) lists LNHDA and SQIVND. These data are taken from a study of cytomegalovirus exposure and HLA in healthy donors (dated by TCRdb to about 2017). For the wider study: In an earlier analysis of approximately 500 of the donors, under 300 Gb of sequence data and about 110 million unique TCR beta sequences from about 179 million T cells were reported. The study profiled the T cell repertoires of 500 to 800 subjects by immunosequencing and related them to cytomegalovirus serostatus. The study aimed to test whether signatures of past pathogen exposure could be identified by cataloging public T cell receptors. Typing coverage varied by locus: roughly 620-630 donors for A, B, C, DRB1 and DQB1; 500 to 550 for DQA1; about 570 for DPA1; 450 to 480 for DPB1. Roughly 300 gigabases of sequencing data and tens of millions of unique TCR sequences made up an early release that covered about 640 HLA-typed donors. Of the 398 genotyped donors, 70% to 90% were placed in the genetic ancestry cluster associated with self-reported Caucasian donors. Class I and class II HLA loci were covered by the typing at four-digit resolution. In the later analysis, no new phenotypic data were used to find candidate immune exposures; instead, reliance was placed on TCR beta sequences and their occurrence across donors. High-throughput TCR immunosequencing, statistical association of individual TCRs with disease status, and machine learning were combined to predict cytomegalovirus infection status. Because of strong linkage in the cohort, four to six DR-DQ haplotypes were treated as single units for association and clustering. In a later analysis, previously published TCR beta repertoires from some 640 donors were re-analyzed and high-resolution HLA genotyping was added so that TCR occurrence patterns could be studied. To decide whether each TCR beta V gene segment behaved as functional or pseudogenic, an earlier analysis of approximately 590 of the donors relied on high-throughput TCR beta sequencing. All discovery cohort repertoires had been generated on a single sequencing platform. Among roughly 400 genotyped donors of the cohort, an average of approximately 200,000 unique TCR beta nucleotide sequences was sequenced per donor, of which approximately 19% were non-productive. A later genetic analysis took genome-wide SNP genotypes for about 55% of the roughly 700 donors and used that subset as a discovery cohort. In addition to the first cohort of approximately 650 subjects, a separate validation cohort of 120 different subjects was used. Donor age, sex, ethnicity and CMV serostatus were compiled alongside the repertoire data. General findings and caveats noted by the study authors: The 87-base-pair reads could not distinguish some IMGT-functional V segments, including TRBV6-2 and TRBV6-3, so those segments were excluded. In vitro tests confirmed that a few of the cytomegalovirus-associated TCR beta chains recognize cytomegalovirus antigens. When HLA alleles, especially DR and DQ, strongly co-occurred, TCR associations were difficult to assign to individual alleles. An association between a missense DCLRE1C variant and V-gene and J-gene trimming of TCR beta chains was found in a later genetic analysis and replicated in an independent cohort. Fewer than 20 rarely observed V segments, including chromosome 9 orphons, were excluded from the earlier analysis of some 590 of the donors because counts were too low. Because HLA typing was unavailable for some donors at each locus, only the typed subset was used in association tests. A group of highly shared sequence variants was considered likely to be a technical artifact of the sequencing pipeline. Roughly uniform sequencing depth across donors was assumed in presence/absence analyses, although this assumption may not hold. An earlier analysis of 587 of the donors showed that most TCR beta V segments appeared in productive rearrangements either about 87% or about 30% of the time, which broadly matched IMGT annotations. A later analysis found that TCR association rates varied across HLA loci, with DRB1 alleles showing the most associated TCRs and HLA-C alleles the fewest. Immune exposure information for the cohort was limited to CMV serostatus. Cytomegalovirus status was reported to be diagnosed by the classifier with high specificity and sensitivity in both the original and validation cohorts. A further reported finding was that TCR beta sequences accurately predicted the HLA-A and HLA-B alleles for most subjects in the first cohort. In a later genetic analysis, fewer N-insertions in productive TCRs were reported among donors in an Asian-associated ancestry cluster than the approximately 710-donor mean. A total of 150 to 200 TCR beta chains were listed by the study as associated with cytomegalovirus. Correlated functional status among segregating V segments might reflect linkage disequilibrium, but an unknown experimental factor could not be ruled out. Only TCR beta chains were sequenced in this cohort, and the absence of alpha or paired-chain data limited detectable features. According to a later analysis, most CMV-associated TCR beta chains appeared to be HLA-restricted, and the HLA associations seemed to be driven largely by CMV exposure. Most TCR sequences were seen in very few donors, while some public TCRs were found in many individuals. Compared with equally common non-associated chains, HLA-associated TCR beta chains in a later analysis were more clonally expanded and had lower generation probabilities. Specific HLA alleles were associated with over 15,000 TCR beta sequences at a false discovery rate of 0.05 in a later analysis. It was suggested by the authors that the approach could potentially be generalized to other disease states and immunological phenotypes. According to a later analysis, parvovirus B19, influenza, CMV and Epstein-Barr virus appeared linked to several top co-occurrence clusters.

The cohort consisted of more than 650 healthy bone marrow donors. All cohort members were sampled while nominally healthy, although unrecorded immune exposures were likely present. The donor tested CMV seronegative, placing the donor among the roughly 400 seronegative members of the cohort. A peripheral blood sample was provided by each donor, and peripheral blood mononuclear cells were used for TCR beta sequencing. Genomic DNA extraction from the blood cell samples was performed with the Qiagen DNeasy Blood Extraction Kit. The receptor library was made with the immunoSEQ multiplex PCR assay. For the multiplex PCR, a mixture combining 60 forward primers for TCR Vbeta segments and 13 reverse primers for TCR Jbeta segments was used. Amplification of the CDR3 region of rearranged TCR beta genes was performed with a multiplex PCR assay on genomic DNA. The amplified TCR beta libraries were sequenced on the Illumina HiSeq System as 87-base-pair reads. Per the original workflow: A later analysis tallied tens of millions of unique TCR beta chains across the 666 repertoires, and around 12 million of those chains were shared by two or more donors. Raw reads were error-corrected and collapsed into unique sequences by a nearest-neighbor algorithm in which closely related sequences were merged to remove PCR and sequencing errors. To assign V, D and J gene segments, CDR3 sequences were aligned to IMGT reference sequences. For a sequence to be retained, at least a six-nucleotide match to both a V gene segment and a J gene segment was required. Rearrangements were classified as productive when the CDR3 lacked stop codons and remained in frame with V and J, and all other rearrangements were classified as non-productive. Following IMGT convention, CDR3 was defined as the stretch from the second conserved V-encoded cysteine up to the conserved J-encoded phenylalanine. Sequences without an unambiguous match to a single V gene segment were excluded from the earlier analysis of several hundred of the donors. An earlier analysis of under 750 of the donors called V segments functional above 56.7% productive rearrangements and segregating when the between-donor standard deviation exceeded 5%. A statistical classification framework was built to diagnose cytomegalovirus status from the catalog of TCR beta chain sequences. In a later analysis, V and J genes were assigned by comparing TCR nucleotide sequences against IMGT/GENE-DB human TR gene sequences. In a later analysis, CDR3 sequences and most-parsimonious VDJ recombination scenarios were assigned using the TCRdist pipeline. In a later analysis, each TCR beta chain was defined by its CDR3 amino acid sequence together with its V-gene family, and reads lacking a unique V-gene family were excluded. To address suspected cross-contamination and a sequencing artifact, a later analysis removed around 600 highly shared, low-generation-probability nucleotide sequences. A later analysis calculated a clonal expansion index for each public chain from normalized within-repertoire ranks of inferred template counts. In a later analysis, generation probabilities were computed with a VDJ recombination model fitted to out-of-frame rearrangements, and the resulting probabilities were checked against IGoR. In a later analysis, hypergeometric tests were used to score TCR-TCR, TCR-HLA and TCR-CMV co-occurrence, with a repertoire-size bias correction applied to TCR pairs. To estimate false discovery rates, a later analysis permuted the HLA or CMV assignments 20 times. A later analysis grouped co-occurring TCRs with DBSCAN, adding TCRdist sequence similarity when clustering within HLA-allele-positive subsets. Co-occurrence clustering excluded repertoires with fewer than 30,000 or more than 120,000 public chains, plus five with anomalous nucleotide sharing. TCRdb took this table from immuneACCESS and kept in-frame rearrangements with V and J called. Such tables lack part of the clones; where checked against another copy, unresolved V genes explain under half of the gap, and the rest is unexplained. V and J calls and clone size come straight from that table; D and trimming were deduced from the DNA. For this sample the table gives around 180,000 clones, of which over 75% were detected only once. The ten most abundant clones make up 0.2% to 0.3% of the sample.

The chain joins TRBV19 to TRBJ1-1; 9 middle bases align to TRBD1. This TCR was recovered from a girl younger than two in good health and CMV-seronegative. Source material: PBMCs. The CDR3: CASSQRDRVNTEAFF. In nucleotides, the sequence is TGTGCCAGTTCCCAGCGGGACAGGGTGAACACTGAAGCTTTCTTT.